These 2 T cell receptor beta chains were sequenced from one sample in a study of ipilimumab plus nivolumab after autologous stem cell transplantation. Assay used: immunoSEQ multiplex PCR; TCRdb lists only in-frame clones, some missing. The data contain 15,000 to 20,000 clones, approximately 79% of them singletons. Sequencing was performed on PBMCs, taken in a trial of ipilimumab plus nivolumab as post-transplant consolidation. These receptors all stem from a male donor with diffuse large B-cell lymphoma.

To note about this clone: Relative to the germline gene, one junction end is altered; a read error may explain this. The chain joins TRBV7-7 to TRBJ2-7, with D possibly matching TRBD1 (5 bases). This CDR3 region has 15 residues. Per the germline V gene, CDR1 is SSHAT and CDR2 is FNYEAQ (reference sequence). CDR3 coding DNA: TGTGCTAGCAGCTTGGGAACAGGTCTTAACGACGAGCAGTACTTC. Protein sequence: CASSLGTGLNDEQYF.

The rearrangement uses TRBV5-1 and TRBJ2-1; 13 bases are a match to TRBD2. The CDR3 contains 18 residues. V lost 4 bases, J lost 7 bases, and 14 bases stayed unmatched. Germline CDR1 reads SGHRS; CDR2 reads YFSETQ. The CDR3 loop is CASSARRKLAGGRNEQFF. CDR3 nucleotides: TGCGCCAGCAGCGCGAGACGAAAACTAGCGGGAGGGAGGAATGAGCAGTTCTTC.